This TCR beta chain was obtained from a study of blood T cell dynamics during melanoma immunotherapy. Study-level background: Standard first-line treatment here was pembrolizumab or nivolumab plus ipilimumab in metastatic melanoma. Study-wide results and limits: It remained unknown if the driving T cell clones were melanoma-specific.

Profiling relied on immunoSEQ multiplex PCR, and the TCRdb table lists in-frame clones only, not all of them. The sample contains about 4,800 clones, about 87% of which appear only once. In regard to this clone: What it binds is unknown.

As for time point: pre-treatment baseline. From germline, CDR1 is MDHEN and CDR2 SYDVKM. The CDR3 sequence is 15 residues long. The ends lost 1 base at V and 6 bases at J; junction bases unmatched: 5. The sample here was blood, taken from a patient treated with checkpoint blockade. The TCR was taken from a human donor with melanoma. The chain couples TRBV28 to TRBJ2-2; TRBD1 matches at 7 bases. CDR3 sequence: CASSLSGGDAGELFF. The CDR3, as DNA: TGTGCCAGCAGTTTATCAGGGGGAGACGCCGGGGAGCTGTTTTTT.